The entry below describes one T cell receptor beta chain. Antigen: not known. Assay used: immunoSEQ multiplex PCR; TCRdb lists only in-frame clones, some missing. The data contain about half a million clones, 60% to 80% of them singletons. The data derive from a study of shared clonotypes between healthy human individuals. Study-level points and caveats: An expected dependence of interdonor clonotype sharing on sequencing depth was noted. Limitation of the genetic and exposure-history diversity represented came from the few donors.

CDR3 length equals 17 residues. Germline CDR1 is SGHNT and CDR2 is YENEEA. V lost 4 bases and J lost 6; bases outside the gene matches: 14. The TCR comes from a woman in her forties in good health. Some clones in this sample may be carry-over from other donors' samples. The genes are TRBV11-3 and TRBJ2-3; 9 nucleotides align to TRBD1. The sample was PBMCs. The CDR3: CASSSFRRGTGYDTQYF. The CDR3, as DNA: TGTGCCAGCAGCTCATTTCGTAGGGGGACAGGGTACGATACGCAGTATTTT.